The 9 T cell receptor beta chains given below trace back to one sample, sequenced in a study of human T cells and chemical hapten exposure. TCRdb recomputed calls from the RACE reads with MiXCR, one row per CDR3 protein. The sample has 40,000 to 45,000 distinct CDR3 sequences, around 9% seen once. Time point of the sample: patch test 2, 6 weeks after DPC sensitization. Indicated treatment: therapeutic diphenylcyclopropenone sensitization with weekly scalp DPC. The material sequenced was whole blood, taken in connection with sensitization to the hapten diphenylcyclopropenone (DPC). Receptors were obtained from a woman aged 40 to 55 with alopecia areata. Some clones in this sample may be carry-over from other donors' samples.

The rearrangement links TRBV9 to TRBJ2-1, with TRBD1 identical over 8 bases. The CDR3 consists of 15 residues. Germline V gene data show CDR1 as SGDLS and CDR2 as YYNGEE. Trimming cost V 4 bases and J 4 bases; bases outside gene matches: 7. In nucleotides, the CDR3 is TGTGCCAGCAGCCCCCAGGACAGGGATTACAATGAGCAGTTCTTC. It translates to CASSPQDRDYNEQFF.

The chain links TRBV6-6 to TRBJ2-3; D uncertain. Germline V gene data show CDR1 as MNHNY and CDR2 as SVGAGI (reference sequence). With 6 bases removed from V and 6 bases from J, the gap between germline ends came to 4 bases. The CDR3 length is 10 residues. Here the CDR3 reads CASRQDTQYF. CDR3 coding DNA: TGTGCCAGCAGGCAGGATACGCAGTATTTT.

The CDR3 loop reads CASSLGTGGYTF. The CDR3 DNA reads TGTGCCAGCAGTTTGGGGACAGGTGGCTACACCTTC. The rearrangement links TRBV28 to TRBJ1-2; the match to TRBD1 covers 8 bases. Germline loops: CDR1 MDHEN, CDR2 SYDVKM. The CDR3 consists of 12 residues. Losses at the gene ends were 3 bases for V and 7 bases for J; bases not matched to a gene: 1.

This clonotype was counted ten times or more. The rearrangement links TRBV30 to TRBJ1-2; D unresolved. This CDR3 has 15 residues. Germline loops: CDR1 GTSNPN, CDR2 SVGIG (reference sequence). Deletions cut 1 base from V and 5 bases from J, with 17 bases between. CDR3 in amino acids: CAWSGYTLTMYGYTF. Here the CDR3 DNA reads TGTGCCTGGAGTGGTTACACCCTAACTATGTATGGCTACACCTTC. Based on the CDR3 plus reference TRBV30 and TRBJ1-2, the full variable domain is SQTIHQWPATLVQPVGSPLSLECTVEGTSNPNLYWYRQAAGRGLQLLFYSVGIGQISSEVPQNLSASRPQDRQFILSSKKLLLSDSGFYLCAWSGYTLTMYGYTFGSGTRLTVV.

The rearrangement uses TRBV5-1 and TRBJ2-7; either TRBD1 or TRBD2 may fit D (5 bases each). The CDR3 runs 14 residues. Germline CDR1 SGHRS, CDR2 YFSETQ. The V gene lost 0 bases and the J gene lost 3 bases, with 10 bases spanning the gap. CDR3 DNA: TGCGCCAGCAGCTTGGAAGGGGACCTCTACGAGCAGTACTTC. It codes for CASSLEGDLYEQYF.

This clonotype has ten or more counts. The V call is TRBV7-9, the J call TRBJ2-6, with D perhaps matching TRBD2 (5 bases). This CDR3 has 15 amino acids. CDR1 is SEHNR and CDR2 is FQNEAQ in the germline V gene (reference sequence). V was trimmed by 5 bases and J by 4 bases, leaving 12 bases between them. The CDR3 coding sequence is TGTGCCAGCAGCCCCCCGGGGATCGGGGCCAACGTCCTGACTTTC. It is translated as CASSPPGIGANVLTF.

This clonotype was observed many times. V is TRBV3-1 and J is TRBJ2-3; 13 bases are a match to TRBD2. The V gene end was trimmed by 2 bases and the J gene end by 5 bases; junction bases not matched to a gene: 1. The CDR3 covers 15 residues. The germline gives CDR1 LGHDT, CDR2 YNNKEL (reference sequence). The DNA for the CDR3 is TGTGCCAGCAGCCAACGGACTAGCGGGAGAGATACGCAGTATTTT. The encoded protein is CASSQRTSGRDTQYF.

This clonotype was recorded at least ten times. The V and J genes are TRBV20-1 and TRBJ2-3; 12 bases map to TRBD2. Losses at the gene ends were 6 bases for V and 0 bases for J; bases not matched to a gene: 7. Germline V gene sequence: CDR1 DFQATT, CDR2 SNEGSKA (reference sequence). CDR3 size: 16 residues. CDR3 protein: CSATRLAGVSTDTQYF. In DNA, the CDR3 is TGCAGTGCGACCCGACTAGCGGGGGTGAGCACAGATACGCAGTATTTT.

This clonotype was counted once. V and J are TRBV20-1 and TRBJ2-1; D remains unclear. The CDR3 contains 11 residues. Trimming left V 5 bases short and J 5 bases short, with 7 bases between. Germline CDR1 reads DFQATT; CDR2 reads SNEGSKA (reference sequence). The CDR3 here is CSAGYNNEQFF. CDR3 nucleotide sequence: TGCAGTGCTGGGTATAACAATGAGCAGTTCTTC.